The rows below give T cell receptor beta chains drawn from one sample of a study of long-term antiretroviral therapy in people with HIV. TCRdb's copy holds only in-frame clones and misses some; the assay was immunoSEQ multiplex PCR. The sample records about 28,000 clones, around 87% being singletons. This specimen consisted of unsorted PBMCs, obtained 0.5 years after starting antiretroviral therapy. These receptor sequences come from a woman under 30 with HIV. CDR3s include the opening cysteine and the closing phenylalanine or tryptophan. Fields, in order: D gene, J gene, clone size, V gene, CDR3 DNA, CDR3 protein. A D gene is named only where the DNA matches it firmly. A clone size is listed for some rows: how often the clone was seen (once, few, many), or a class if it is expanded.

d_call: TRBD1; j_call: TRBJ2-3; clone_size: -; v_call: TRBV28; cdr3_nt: TGTGCCAGCAGCCCAACCCCGGGACAGGGGGCTCCAGATACGCAGTATTTT; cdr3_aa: CASSPTPGQGAPDTQYF
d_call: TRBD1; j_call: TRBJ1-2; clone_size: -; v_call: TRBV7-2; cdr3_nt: TGTGCCAGCAGTCACAGGGGTCCGGATGGCTACACCTTC; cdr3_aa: CASSHRGPDGYTF
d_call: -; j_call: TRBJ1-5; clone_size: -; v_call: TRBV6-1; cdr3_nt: TGTGCCAGTTGGTGGCAGGGGTTTCAGCCCCAGCATTTT; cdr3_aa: CASWWQGFQPQHF
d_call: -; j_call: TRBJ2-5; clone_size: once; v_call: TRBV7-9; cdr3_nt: TGTGCCAGCAGCTTCGGAAACCTAGAAAAAGAGACCCAGTACTTC; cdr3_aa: CASSFGNLEKETQYF
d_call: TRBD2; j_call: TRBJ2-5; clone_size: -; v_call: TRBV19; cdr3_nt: TGTGCCTCACGAATACGGGGGGGGATCCAAGAGACCCAGTACTTC; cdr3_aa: CASRIRGGIQETQYF
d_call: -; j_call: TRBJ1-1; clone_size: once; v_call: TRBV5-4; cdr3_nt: TGTGCCAGCAGCTTGGGTTTGGGCAGTGTGAACACTGAAGCTTTCTTT; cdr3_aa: CASSLGLGSVNTEAFF
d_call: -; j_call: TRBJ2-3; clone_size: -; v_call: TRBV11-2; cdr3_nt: TGTGCCAGCAACACGGGGCGGCAGGTGACAGATACGCAGTATTTT; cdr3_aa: CASNTGRQVTDTQYF
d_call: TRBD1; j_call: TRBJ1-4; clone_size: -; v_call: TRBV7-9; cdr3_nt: TGTGCCAGCAGGGACGGACAGGGAGGAGGAACTAATGAAAAACTGTTTTTT; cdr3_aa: CASRDGQGGGTNEKLFF
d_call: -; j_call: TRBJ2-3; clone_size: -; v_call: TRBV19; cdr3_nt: TGTGCCAGTAGTCGGGTCGACACAGATACGCAGTATTTT; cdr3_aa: CASSRVDTDTQYF
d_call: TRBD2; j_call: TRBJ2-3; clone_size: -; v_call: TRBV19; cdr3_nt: TGTGCCAGTTCGCCCACTAGCGGGAGCACAGATACGCAGTATTTT; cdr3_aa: CASSPTSGSTDTQYF
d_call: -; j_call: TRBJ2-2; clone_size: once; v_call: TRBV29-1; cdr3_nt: TGCAGCGTTGAATCGCAAACGGCTGGGGAGCTGTTTTTT; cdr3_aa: CSVESQTAGELFF
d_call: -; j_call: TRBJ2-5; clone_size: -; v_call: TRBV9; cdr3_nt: TGTGCCAGCGGGGAAGAGACCCAGTACTTC; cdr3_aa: CASGEETQYF
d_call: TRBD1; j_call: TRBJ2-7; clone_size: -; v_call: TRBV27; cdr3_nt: TGTGCCAGCAGGTTAAACAGGGGCTACGAGCAGTACTTC; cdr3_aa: CASRLNRGYEQYF
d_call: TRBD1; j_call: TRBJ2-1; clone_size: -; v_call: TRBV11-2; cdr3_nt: TGTGCCAGCAGCTCAGGGGGCGCGTACAATGAGCAGTTCTTC; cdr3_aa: CASSSGGAYNEQFF
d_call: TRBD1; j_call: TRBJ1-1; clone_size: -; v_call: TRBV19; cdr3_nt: TGTGCCACGAGGGGGGGGACAGGGCTTACTGAAGCTTTCTTT; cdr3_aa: CATRGGTGLTEAFF
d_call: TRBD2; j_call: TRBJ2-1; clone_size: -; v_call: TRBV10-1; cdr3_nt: TGCGCCAGCAGTGAGTCGGCCCCTCCGGGACTAGCGGGAGAGGGCAATGAGCAGTTCTTC; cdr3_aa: CASSESAPPGLAGEGNEQFF
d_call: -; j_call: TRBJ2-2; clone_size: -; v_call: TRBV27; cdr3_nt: TGTGCCAGCAGTCAAGCCGTCACCGGGGAGCTGTTTTTT; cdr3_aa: CASSQAVTGELFF
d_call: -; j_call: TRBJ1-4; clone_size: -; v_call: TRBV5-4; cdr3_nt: TGTGCCAGCTCCGGGGGACGGACGAATGAAAAACTGTTTTTT; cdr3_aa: CASSGGRTNEKLFF
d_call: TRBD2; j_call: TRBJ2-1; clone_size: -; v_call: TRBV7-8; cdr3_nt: TGTGCCAGCAGCACCGTAGCGGGACTAGCGGGAGGATCCGACTACAATGAGCAGTTCTTC; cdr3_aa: CASSTVAGLAGGSDYNEQFF
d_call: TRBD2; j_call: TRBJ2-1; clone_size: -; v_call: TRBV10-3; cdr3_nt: TGTGCCATCCAAACGTCGTCCGGGACTAGCGGGAGGCGGAACAATGAGCAGTTCTTC; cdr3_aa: CAIQTSSGTSGRRNNEQFF
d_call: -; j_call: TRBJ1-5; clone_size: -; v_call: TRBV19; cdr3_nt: TGTGCCAGTAGCCAAGGGGGGGGAGAAGGACCCCAGCATTTT; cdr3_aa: CASSQGGGEGPQHF
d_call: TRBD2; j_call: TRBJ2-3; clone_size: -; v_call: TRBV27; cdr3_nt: TGTGCCAGCAGTACCAAAGGGGGGAGCGGGAGAAGGACAGATACGCAGTATTTT; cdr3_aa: CASSTKGGSGRRTDTQYF
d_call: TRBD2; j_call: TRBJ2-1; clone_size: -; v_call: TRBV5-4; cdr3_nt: TGTGCCAGCAGGTCTTCTAGCGGGAGGCTGTCCTACAATGAGCAGTTCTTC; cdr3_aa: CASRSSSGRLSYNEQFF
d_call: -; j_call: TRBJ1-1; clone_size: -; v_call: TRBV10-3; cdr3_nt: TGTGCCATCAGTGAGTCGTTCTTAGGGGCTTCTGAAGCTTTCTTT; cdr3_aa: CAISESFLGASEAFF
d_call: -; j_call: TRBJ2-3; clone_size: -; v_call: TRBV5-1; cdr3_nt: TGCGCCAGCAGCTCGCTGGGAGGCGATCCCCTCACAGATACGCAGTATTTT; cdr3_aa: CASSSLGGDPLTDTQYF
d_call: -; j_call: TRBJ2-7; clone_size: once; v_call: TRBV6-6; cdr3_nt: TGTGCCAGCAGTTACGAAGGGGGAGAGGCCTACGAGCAGTACTTC; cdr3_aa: CASSYEGGEAYEQYF
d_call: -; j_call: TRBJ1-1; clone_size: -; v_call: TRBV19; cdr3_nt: TGTGCCAGTAGTGCGGGGCAGGCCCGGTATTTGAACACTGAAGCTTTCTTT; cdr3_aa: CASSAGQARYLNTEAFF
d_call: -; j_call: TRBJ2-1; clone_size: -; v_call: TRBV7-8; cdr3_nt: TGTGCCAGCAGCACCCTATCGGGCATCTACAATGAGCAGTTCTTC; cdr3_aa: CASSTLSGIYNEQFF
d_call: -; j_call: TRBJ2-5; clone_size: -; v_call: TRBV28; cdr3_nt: TGTGCCAGCAGTTTAGCGGCAGGGGGGGAACTCCAAGAGACCCAGTACTTC; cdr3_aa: CASSLAAGGELQETQYF
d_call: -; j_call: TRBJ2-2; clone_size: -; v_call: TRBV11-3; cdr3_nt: TGTGCCAGCAGCTTGCAGGGGAACACCGGGGAGCTGTTTTTT; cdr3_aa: CASSLQGNTGELFF
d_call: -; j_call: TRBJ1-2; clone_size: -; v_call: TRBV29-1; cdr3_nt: TGCAGCGTTGAAACTAACTATGGCTACACCTTC; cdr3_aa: CSVETNYGYTF
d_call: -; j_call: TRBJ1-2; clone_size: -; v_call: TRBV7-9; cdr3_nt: TGTGCCAGCAACGAGTTCGGCTATGGCTACACCTTC; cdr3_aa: CASNEFGYGYTF
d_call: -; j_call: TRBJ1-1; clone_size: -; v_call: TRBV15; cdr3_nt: TGTGCCACCTCACGAGCGCATATTCACGAAGCTTTCTTT; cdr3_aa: CATSRAHIHEAFF
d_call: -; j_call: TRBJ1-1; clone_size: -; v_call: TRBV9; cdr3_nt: TGTGCCAGCAGCGTAGCGGTCGGGGGGGTAGAAGCTTTCTTT; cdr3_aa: CASSVAVGGVEAFF
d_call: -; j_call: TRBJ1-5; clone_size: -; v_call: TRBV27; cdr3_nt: TGTGCCAGCAGTAACAGGGTTGATCAGCCCCAGCATTTT; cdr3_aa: CASSNRVDQPQHF
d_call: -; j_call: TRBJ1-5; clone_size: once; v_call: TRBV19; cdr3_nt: TGTGCCAGTAGGCCCATGGGGGGACATGGGAATCAGCCCCAGCATTTT; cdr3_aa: CASRPMGGHGNQPQHF
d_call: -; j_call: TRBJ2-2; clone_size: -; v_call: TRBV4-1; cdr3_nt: TGCGCCAGCAGCCGAGGGAGTGGAACCGGGGAGCTGTTTTTT; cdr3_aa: CASSRGSGTGELFF
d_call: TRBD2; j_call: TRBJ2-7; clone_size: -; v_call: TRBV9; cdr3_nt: TGTGCCAGCAGCGTAGGGACTAGTGTTGGGAGGCAGTACTTC; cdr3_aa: CASSVGTSVGRQYF
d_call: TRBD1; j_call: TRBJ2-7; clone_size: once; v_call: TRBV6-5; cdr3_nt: TGTGCCAGCAGCTCCGGGACAGGGGGCTACGAGCAGTACTTC; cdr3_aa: CASSSGTGGYEQYF
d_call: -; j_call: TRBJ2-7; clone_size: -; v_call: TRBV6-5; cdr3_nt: TGTGCCAGCAGTTACTCGGGGACCGTTAACTCCTACGAGCAGTACTTC; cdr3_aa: CASSYSGTVNSYEQYF